This TCR beta chain was documented in a study of cytomegalovirus exposure and HLA in healthy donors. Points from the study as a whole: Analyzed later, most CMV-associated TCR beta chains appeared HLA-restricted. Follow-up analysis later connected one missense variant in DCLRE1C with trimming of TCR beta V- and J-genes.

This clone was detected a few times. Antigen specificity is unknown. Trimming took 2 bases from V and 10 from J, leaving 18 bases between them. The CDR3 covers 15 residues. CDR1 is MNHEY and CDR2 is SMNVEV in the germline V gene (reference sequence). Researchers ran the PCR with 60 Vbeta and 13 Jbeta primers. Generated by immunoSEQ multiplex PCR, the TCRdb table keeps only in-frame clones and is missing some. The data show more than 150,000 clones, around four fifths seen once. Each of the donors was a healthy bone marrow donor. The sequence came from a woman aged 45 to 65 in good health and CMV-seropositive. What was sequenced was PBMCs. The V gene is TRBV27, the J gene TRBJ2-1, with D possibly matching TRBD1 (6 bases). The CDR3 region is CASSLMGAASLEQFF. DNA for the CDR3: TGTGCCAGCAGTTTAATGGGGGCGGCTTCCCTAGAGCAGTTCTTC.